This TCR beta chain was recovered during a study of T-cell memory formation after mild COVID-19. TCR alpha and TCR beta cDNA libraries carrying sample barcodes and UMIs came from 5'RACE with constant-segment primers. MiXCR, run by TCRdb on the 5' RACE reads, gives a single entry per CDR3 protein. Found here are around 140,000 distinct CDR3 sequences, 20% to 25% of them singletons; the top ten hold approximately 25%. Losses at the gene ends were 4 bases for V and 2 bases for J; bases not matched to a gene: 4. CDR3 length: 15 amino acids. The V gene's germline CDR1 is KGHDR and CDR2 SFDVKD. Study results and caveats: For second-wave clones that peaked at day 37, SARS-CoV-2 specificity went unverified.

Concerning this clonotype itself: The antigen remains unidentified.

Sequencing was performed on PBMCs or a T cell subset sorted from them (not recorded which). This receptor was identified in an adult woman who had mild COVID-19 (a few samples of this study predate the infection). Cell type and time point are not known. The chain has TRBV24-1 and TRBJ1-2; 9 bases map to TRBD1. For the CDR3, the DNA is TGTGCCACCAGTGAGCCTGGACAGGGGAACTATGGCTACACCTTC. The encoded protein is CATSEPGQGNYGYTF.